This T cell receptor beta chain came from a study of T-cell reconstitution after alpha-beta-depleted transplantation in children. This clonotype was observed a few times. Germline loops: CDR1 SGDLS, CDR2 YYNGEE. The CDR3 length is 15 residues. V lost 0 bases and J lost 1, with 10 bases in between. A TCRbeta library incorporating unique molecular identifiers was prepared. TCRdb fed the PCR reads into MiXCR, producing one record per CDR3 protein. The sample shows about 870,000 distinct CDR3 sequences, around 17% of them seen only once. Sequencing used PBMCs, mostly from graft donor cells, obtained 360 days after TCRalphabeta/CD19-depleted stem cell transplant. The sequence was obtained from a male patient aged 10 to 17 who had a stem cell transplant for acute lymphoblastic leukemia, so the T cells may come from the graft donor. The V and J genes are TRBV9 and TRBJ2-5, with D perhaps TRBD2 (6 bases). CDR3 sequence reads: CASSVEGLFQETQYF. CDR3 sequence (DNA): TGTGCCAGCAGCGTAGAGGGACTTTTCCAAGAGACCCAGTACTTC.